This T cell receptor (beta chain) was captured by sequencing in a study of beta chain features in type 1 diabetes. Study-wide results and caveats: A possible short-template PCR bias applies equally to patients and controls. There was a moderate but significant shortening of TCRB CDR3s in all four CD4+ subsets of Type 1 diabetes patients.

The CDR3 sequence is 15 residues long. V dropped 1 base and J dropped 10; count of bases not matched to a gene: 7. Germline assignment: CDR1 SGHTA and CDR2 FQGNSA. As for this clone: The target antigen is unknown.

TCRB transcripts that were expressed got sequenced, as all of the isolated RNA had been reverse transcribed. The method was immunoSEQ multiplex PCR; TCRdb's version includes in-frame clones alone and lacks a portion of them. Of about 280,000 clones in the sample, over 12% are singletons; the top ten hold 0.015% to 0.017%. The source material was naive CD4+ T cells from blood. This chain links TRBV7-2 with TRBJ1-6, with 7 bases matching TRBD1. This clonotype was sampled from a man aged 18 to 30 with type 1 diabetes. This chain's CDR3 is CASSLETGYESPLHF. For the CDR3, the DNA is TGTGCCAGCAGCTTAGAGACAGGGTACGAGTCACCCCTCCACTTT.